Following are 30 T cell receptor beta chains from one sample sequenced in a study of graft-versus-host responses after intestinal transplantation. Clones were read by immunoSEQ multiplex PCR, and TCRdb kept only the in-frame ones, dropping some. The data contain about 4,500 clones, less than 30% of them singletons. The source material was alloreactive CD4+ T cells from a mixed lymphocyte reaction culture, sampled before transplantation. Stated subset: CFSE-low proliferating T cells sorted from roughly six-day pre-transplant mixed lymphocyte reaction (GvH or HvG direction). The receptors here all came from a human patient who was an organ donor for intestinal transplantation.

This clone was seen more than once but under ten times. V and J are TRBV5-1 and TRBJ2-7, with D possibly TRBD1 on 5 matching bases. Germline lookup yields CDR1 SGHRS and CDR2 YFSETQ. This CDR3 is 18 amino acids long. The germline V and J ends were trimmed by 2 bases and 4 bases, with 25 bases remaining between them. The CDR3 DNA reads as TGCGCCAGCAGCTTCTCAACGGCCGGCGGAGCCCAGGGTTACGAGCAGTACTTC. It encodes CASSFSTAGGAQGYEQYF.

This clone is medium-sized (0.01 to 0.1%). V gene TRBV5-6 combines with J gene TRBJ1-2; D uncertain. V was cut by 5 bases and J by 5 bases, with 13 bases left in between. CDR1 SGHDT and CDR2 YYEEEE come from the germline V gene. The CDR3 contains 13 residues. This chain's CDR3 is CASSPGSSYGYTF. CDR3 coding DNA: TGTGCCAGCAGTCCGGGAAGCTCATATGGCTACACCTTC.

This clone is medium-sized. This chain links TRBV5-1 with TRBJ2-3; TRBD2 matches 10 bases. The V gene's germline CDR1 is SGHRS and CDR2 YFSETQ. V shed 4 bases and J 6 bases; nucleotides not matched to a gene: 8. The CDR3 loop spans 15 amino acids. CDR3 amino acids: CASSLQRGGRDTQYF. In DNA form, the CDR3 reads TGCGCCAGCAGCCTCCAGCGGGGGGGCCGCGATACGCAGTATTTT.

This clone was counted only a few times. The chain has TRBV2 and TRBJ1-2, with D possibly TRBD1 on 5 matching bases. The germline V gene has CDR1 SNHLY and CDR2 FYNNEI. The CDR3 length is 13 residues. Trimming stripped 6 bases from V and 5 bases from J, with 13 bases between. In DNA form, the CDR3 reads TGTGCCAGCAGACCGCCAGGGTCATATGGCTACACCTTC. Its translation: CASRPPGSYGYTF.

About this clone: One junction end does not reproduce the germline sequence, and a read error may be involved. J is TRBJ2-6 and V is TRBV5-1, with a tentative D call TRBD2 (7 bases). CDR1 is SGHRS and CDR2 is YFSETQ in the germline V gene. The CDR3 has 15 residues. The CDR3 sequence: CASSWTEGGVNVLTF. The CDR3 nucleotides are TGCGCCAGCAGCTGGACAGAGGGGGGGGTCAACGTCCTGACTTTC. Variable domain in full (rest from reference TRBV5-1 and TRBJ2-6): KAGVTQTPRYLIKTRGQQVTLSCSPISGHRSVSWYQQTPGQGLQFLFEYFSETQRNKGNFPGRFSGRQFSNSRSEMNVSTLELGDSALYLCASSWTEGGVNVLTFGAGSRLTVL.

The V call is TRBV6-5, the J call TRBJ2-3, with D unclear. Germline CDR1 reads MNHEY; CDR2 reads SVGAGI. V lost 8 bases to trimming and J lost 2 bases, with 8 bases between them. The CDR3 sequence is 12 residues long. CDR3 sequence (DNA): TGTGCCAGCCGCAAATCCACAGATACGCAGTATTTT. Amino acid sequence: CASRKSTDTQYF.

This clone was picked up a small number of times. The rearrangement joins TRBV5-1 to TRBJ2-5, with D perhaps assigned TRBD1 or TRBD2 (5 bases each). The CDR3 consists of 15 residues. Germline CDR1 SGHRS, CDR2 YFSETQ. V lost 0 bases, J lost 4 bases, and 13 bases lay in between. The DNA of the CDR3 is TGCGCCAGCAGCTTGGTCCCAGGGACGGGAGAGACCCAGTACTTC. Encoded protein: CASSLVPGTGETQYF.

This clone was observed a few times. The rearrangement uses TRBV4-1 and TRBJ2-3, with 14 bases lining up with TRBD2. Germline V CDR1 and CDR2: MGHRA, YSYEKL. There are 16 residues in the CDR3. Trimming cost V 3 bases and J 3 bases; bases outside gene matches: 2. In DNA, the CDR3 is TGCGCCAGCAGCCAGGGACTAGCGGGGGAAACAGATACGCAGTATTTT. Translated: CASSQGLAGETDTQYF.

The J gene is TRBJ2-1, the V gene TRBV21-1; TRBD2 was called by the table and not checked on the DNA. TRBV21-1 is tagged as a pseudogene. The CDR3 consists of 17 residues. The CDR3 spells CASRIAIATPSDNEQFF. CDR3 bases: TGTGCCAGCAGAATTGCGATAGCTACACCATCCGACAATGAGCAGTTCTTC.

By frequency in the sample, this clone is medium-sized. The chain joins TRBV28 to TRBJ1-5, with D unclear. The CDR3 length is 15 residues. V gave up 6 bases and J gave up 0 bases, with 12 bases separating them. Germline V gene sequence: CDR1 MDHEN, CDR2 SYDVKM. The CDR3 here is CASSLGGRSNQPQHF. The CDR3 nucleotides read TGTGCCAGCAGCCTGGGAGGGCGTAGCAATCAGCCCCAGCATTTT.

With respect to this clone: The junction shows a germline mismatch at one end, possibly a read error. The chain is built from TRBV6-1 and TRBJ1-5; D is ambiguous. CDR1 and CDR2 (germline): MNHNS, SASEGT. The CDR3 contains 14 residues. CDR3 region: CAISEHSAITPQHF. The CDR3, as DNA: TGTGCCATCAGTGAACACAGTGCTATTACGCCCCAGCATTTT.

The CDR3 region has the DNA TGTGCCAGCTCACCCGGGACAGGGCGGACTGAAGCTTTCTTT. Translating it yields CASSPGTGRTEAFF. The rearrangement uses TRBV18 and TRBJ1-1; 9 bases fit TRBD1. The CDR3 length is 14 residues. V shed 3 bases, J shed 5 bases, and the junction held 4 bases outside the gene matches. CDR1 KGHSH and CDR2 LQKENI come from the germline V gene.

The chain carries TRBV5-4 and TRBJ2-5, with D maybe TRBD2 (6 bases). In germline, CDR1 is SGHNT, CDR2 YYREEE (reference sequence). With 4 bases removed from V and 5 bases from J, the gap between germline ends came to 15 bases. CDR3 size: 14 residues. The CDR3 region has the DNA TGTGCCAGCAGCCAAGATCCGGGAGTCGAGACCCAGTACTTC. Protein: CASSQDPGVETQYF.

The gene calls are TRBV11-3 and TRBJ2-1; 7 bases agree with TRBD1. The CDR3 consists of 14 residues. V trimming: 0 bases; J trimming: 6 bases; junction bases outside the gene matches: 2. Germline CDR1 reads SGHNT; CDR2 reads YENEEA. The DNA for the CDR3 is TGTGCCAGCAGCTTAGATCGGACAGGCAATGAGCAGTTCTTC. It specifies CASSLDRTGNEQFF. The full variable domain, its missing parts supplied by reference TRBV11-3 and TRBJ2-1, is EAGVVQSPRYKIIEKKQPVAFWCNPISGHNTLYWYLQNLGQGPELLIRYENEEAVDDSQLPKDRFSAERLKGVDSTLKIQPAELGDSAVYLCASSLDRTGNEQFFGPGTRLTVL.

The chain is built from TRBV7-9 and TRBJ2-5; 7 positions agree with TRBD2. Trimming took 1 base from V and 4 from J; bases not matched to a gene: 15. Germline V CDR1 and CDR2: SEHNR, FQNEAQ (reference sequence). The length of the CDR3 is 18 residues. Written as DNA, the CDR3 is TGTGCCAGCAGCTTAGAGTCTCGGGTACTAGCGTCGGGAGAGACCCAGTACTTC. Translation: CASSLESRVLASGETQYF.

V gene TRBV5-4 combines with J gene TRBJ2-3, with 15 bases fitting TRBD2. This CDR3 is built from 17 residues. The V and J ends lost 5 bases and 1 base, in that order; junction bases with no gene match: 5. Germline CDR1 and CDR2: SGHNT and YYREEE (reference sequence). CDR3 protein: CASRTGLAGGGTDTQYF. In DNA, the CDR3 is TGTGCCAGCAGAACGGGACTAGCGGGGGGAGGCACAGATACGCAGTATTTT.

The V call is TRBV4-3, the J call TRBJ2-1, with D maybe TRBD2 (7 bases). V was pared by 0 bases and J by 0 bases, with 9 bases between. This CDR3 contains 16 residues. Germline lookup yields CDR1 LGHNA and CDR2 YSLEER. The DNA of the CDR3 is TGCGCCAGCAGCCAAGAGCGGGGGCGCTCCTACAATGAGCAGTTCTTC. It codes for CASSQERGRSYNEQFF.

This clone was detected a few times. The rearrangement links TRBV6-1 to TRBJ2-3; D might be TRBD2 (5 bases). Germline V gene lookup returns CDR1 MNHNS and CDR2 SASEGT. V dropped 8 bases and J dropped 1 base, with 10 bases sitting between them. The CDR3 contains 13 residues. CDR3 amino acids: CASRISGTDTQYF. CDR3 nucleotides: TGTGCCAGCCGGATTAGCGGCACAGATACGCAGTATTTT.

The chain is built from TRBV4-1 and TRBJ1-6; D is unresolved. In germline, CDR1 is MGHRA, CDR2 YSYEKL. This CDR3 is built from 17 residues. V was trimmed by 1 base and J by 0 bases, leaving 10 bases between them. The CDR3 loop is CASSQGGFSSYNSPLHF. The CDR3 DNA follows: TGCGCCAGCAGCCAAGGGGGATTTTCCTCCTATAATTCACCCCTCCACTTT.

The chain recombines TRBV7-2 with TRBJ2-7; D unresolved. Germline V gene sequence: CDR1 SGHTA, CDR2 FQGNSA. CDR3 length: 15 amino acids. V was shortened by 1 base and J by 3 bases, with 13 bases between the two germline ends. The CDR3 protein is CASSLGQHNIYEQYF. As DNA, the CDR3 is TGTGCCAGCAGCTTAGGGCAGCATAACATCTACGAGCAGTACTTC.

The chain joins TRBV5-4 to TRBJ1-2; 8 nucleotides align to TRBD1. This CDR3 is built from 12 residues. J gave up 7 bases and V 3 bases, and 2 bases lay outside the gene matches. Germline loops: CDR1 SGHNT, CDR2 YYREEE (reference sequence). CDR3: CASSSDRVGYTF. The CDR3 nucleotides read TGTGCCAGCAGCTCGGACAGGGTTGGCTACACCTTC.

The table lists this clone with a few counts. V usage is TRBV7-3 and J usage is TRBJ2-4; 8 nucleotides align to TRBD2. The junction had 5 bases not matched to a gene; V was cut back by 2 bases and J by 2 bases. The CDR3 has 16 amino acids. Germline V gives CDR1 SGHTA, CDR2 FQGTGA. The CDR3 reads CASSLHGGAPKNIQYF. The CDR3 coding sequence is TGTGCCAGCAGCTTACACGGGGGGGCCCCCAAAAACATTCAGTACTTC. Full variable domain (outside the CDR3, taken from reference TRBV7-3 and TRBJ2-4): GAGVSQTPSNKVTEKGKYVELRCDPISGHTALYWYRQSLGQGPEFLIYFQGTGAADDSGLPNDRFFAVRPEGSVSTLKIQRTERGDSAVYLCASSLHGGAPKNIQYFGAGTRLSVL.

V usage is TRBV7-2 and J usage is TRBJ1-6, with D perhaps TRBD1 (5 bases). The V gene lost 1 base and the J gene lost 4 bases, with 5 bases spanning the gap. The CDR3 consists of 14 residues. From germline, CDR1 is SGHTA and CDR2 FQGNSA. Written as DNA, the CDR3 is TGTGCCAGCAGCTTAGGGACATATAATTCACCCCTCCACTTT. This encodes CASSLGTYNSPLHF.

This chain connects TRBV7-2 to TRBJ2-2, with 9 positions matching TRBD2. The CDR3 spans 14 residues. The V gene's germline CDR1 is SGHTA and CDR2 FQGNSA. J gave up 7 bases and V 10 bases, and 10 bases lay outside the gene matches. The CDR3 is CANRAGGSLGELFF. As DNA, the CDR3 is TGTGCCAACCGTGCGGGGGGGTCACTCGGGGAGCTGTTTTTT.

In this sample, this clone is medium-sized. CDR3 nucleotide sequence: TGTGCCAGCAGTTACTGGACAGGGGAAAATGAAAAACTGTTTTTT. Its protein product is CASSYWTGENEKLFF. The chain employs TRBV6-6 and TRBJ1-4; TRBD1 matches at 9 bases. Losses at the gene ends were 1 base for V and 5 bases for J; bases not matched to a gene: 2. CDR1 is MNHNY, CDR2 SVGAGI, per germline (reference sequence). The CDR3 runs 15 residues.

This clone is a singleton in its sample. CDR3 in DNA: TGCGCCAGCAGCCAAGATTGGCAGGGGAGCTCCTATAATTCACCCCTCCACTTT. Its protein is CASSQDWQGSSYNSPLHF. V is TRBV4-1 and J is TRBJ1-6, with D possibly matching TRBD1 (6 bases). The CDR3 totals 18 residues. CDR1 and CDR2 (germline): MGHRA, YSYEKL. Trimming removed 0 bases from V and 0 bases from J, with 12 bases in between.

There are a few counts of this clone. The V call is TRBV5-4, the J call TRBJ2-5, with D unresolved. Germline assignment: CDR1 SGHNT and CDR2 YYREEE (reference sequence). CDR3 length: 14 amino acids. Trimming removed 4 bases from V and 2 bases from J, with 12 bases in between. The CDR3 spells CASSRGVVQETQYF. CDR3 nucleotides: TGTGCCAGCAGCCGAGGTGTCGTTCAAGAGACCCAGTACTTC.

This clone is deemed large. CDR3: CASSARGVNTEAFF. Here the CDR3 DNA reads TGTGCCAGCAGTGCCCGGGGGGTGAACACTGAAGCTTTCTTT. The chain recombines TRBV6-5 with TRBJ1-1, with a weak D call TRBD1 (5 bases). The CDR3 loop spans 14 amino acids. Germline V gives CDR1 MNHEY, CDR2 SVGAGI. Trimming shortened V by 5 bases and J by 0 bases, and 10 bases separated the two germline ends.

The V and J genes are TRBV7-9 and TRBJ2-3; D might be TRBD1 or TRBD2, each matching 5 bases. V was clipped by 2 bases and J by 4 bases, with 10 bases between them. This CDR3 comprises 14 residues. Per the germline V gene, CDR1 is SEHNR and CDR2 is FQNEAQ (reference sequence). The CDR3 sequence is CASSLSGPADTQYF. The DNA of the CDR3 is TGTGCCAGCAGCTTATCGGGGCCCGCAGATACGCAGTATTTT. The variable domain in full, with the rest retrieved from reference TRBV7-9 and TRBJ2-3, is DTGVSQNPRHKITKRGQNVTFRCDPISEHNRLYWYRQTLGQGPEFLTYFQNEAQLEKSRLLSDRFSAERPKGSFSTLEIQRTEQGDSAMYLCASSLSGPADTQYFGPGTRLTVL.

The genes are TRBV27 and TRBJ2-2, with D uncertain. The CDR3 totals 13 residues. Trimming took 2 bases from V and 9 from J, leaving 10 bases between them. CDR1 is MNHEY, CDR2 SMNVEV, per germline (reference sequence). As DNA, the CDR3 is TGTGCCAGCAGTTTACTAGAACACCGGGAGCTGTTTTTT. The encoded protein is CASSLLEHRELFF.